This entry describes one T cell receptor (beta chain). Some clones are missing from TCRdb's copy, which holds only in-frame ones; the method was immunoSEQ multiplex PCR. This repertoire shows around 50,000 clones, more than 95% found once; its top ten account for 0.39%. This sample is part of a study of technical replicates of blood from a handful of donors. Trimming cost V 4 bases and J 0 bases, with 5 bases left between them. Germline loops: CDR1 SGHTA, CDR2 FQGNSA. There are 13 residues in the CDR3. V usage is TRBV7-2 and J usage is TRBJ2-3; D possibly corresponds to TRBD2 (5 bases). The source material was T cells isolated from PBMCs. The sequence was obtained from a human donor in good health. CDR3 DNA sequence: TGTGCCAGCAGCTGGACTAGCACAGATACGCAGTATTTT. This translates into CASSWTSTDTQYF.